A selection of T cell receptor beta chains follows, all from one sample in a study of identical twins. TCRdb used MiXCR to reprocess the 5' RACE reads, holding one entry per CDR3 protein. The data show some 1,600,000 distinct CDR3 sequences, with about 30% seen just once and 0.25% to 0.3% held by the top ten. The sample taken for sequencing was cord blood. The receptors were gathered from a newborn girl in good health. Each CDR3 is given with its conserved first and last residue. Each record gives: clone size, V gene, CDR3 protein. Rows give clone size only sometimes, using once, few, many, or a class for an expanded clone.

>NA|TRBV4-1
CASSQASVPLTDTQYF
>NA|TRBV12-3/TRBV12-4
CASSLEATSGNNEQYF
>NA|TRBV27
CASSLLLTSGRYNEQFF
>few|TRBV5-1
CASSLEVTGGNSPLHF
>NA|TRBV29-1
CSARQGNRLPGAQYF
>NA|TRBV30
CAWSDYSHTQYF
>few|TRBV12-3/TRBV12-4
CASSDTSGGRAKYEQYF
>NA|TRBV28
CASSSKQGTNQPQHF
>few|TRBV6-2/TRBV6-3
CASSFGTSGSPYEQYF
>NA|TRBV28
CASSVQGGARYGYTF
>NA|TRBV4-2
CASSQGGRENYEQYF
>NA|TRBV9
CASSPELGQGIEAFF
>many|TRBV7-2
CASSLQSGGPSTDTQYF
>NA|TRBV6-1
CASSFRWGAARDTEAFF
>NA|TRBV25-1
CASSEFAKETQYF
>NA|TRBV27
CASSSDRGLSPLHF
>many|TRBV6-5
CASSYRGYSNQPQHF
>NA|TRBV2
CASSDSRTGGHEQYF
>few|TRBV7-2
CASSIRVILRTSSYEQYF
>NA|TRBV10-3
CAIERAGGEQYF
>few|TRBV3-1
CASSPGPYPLFNEQYF
>NA|TRBV15
CATSRDPTAPYEQYF
>few|TRBV12-5
CASAPGGTDTQYF
>few|TRBV10-3
CAISESYVGREFLGYTF
>NA|TRBV27
CASSFWRGEPQHF
>once|TRBV28
CASSGPPTGELFF
>few|TRBV10-3
CAIGGDRSTNYGYTF
>many|TRBV4-2
CASSHLAGSYEQYF
>few|TRBV9
CASSTGQGGNSPLHF
>NA|TRBV6-1
CASSVFGTGLSYEQYF
>NA|TRBV12-3/TRBV12-4
CASSQTGINEQYF
>few|TRBV2
CASSRILAGGQVTQYF
>few|TRBV27
CASSLFWQSGYGYTF
>few|TRBV20-1
CSAFGTRRQYF
>NA|TRBV3-1
CASSQERLAVAKNIQYF
>NA|TRBV28
CASSFDSRSSYNSPLHF
>few|TRBV5-1
CASSLVERGSAYEQYF
>few|TRBV5-1
CASSRIGLEGTDTQYF
>NA|TRBV24-1
CATRAWAGSTDTQYF
>many|TRBV29-1
CSVEDGGSYEQYF
>NA|TRBV3-1
CASSQDVAVGGYTF
>NA|TRBV7-6
CASSLMEVDEQFF
>once|TRBV9
CASSANDGSYNEQYF
>few|TRBV2
CASSEGVKKMFF
>NA|TRBV4-2
CASSQVLRGEAFF
>NA|TRBV7-9
CASRKAGNNEQYF
>NA|TRBV27
CASSLRADRVNEKLFF
>NA|TRBV7-9
CASSLVSLWGITYEQYF
>few|TRBV20-1
CSAMAGVGTDTQYF
>NA|TRBV7-9
CASSFRTGVTTAFF
>NA|TRBV5-1
CASSLDLLSTDTQYF
>NA|TRBV5-6
CASSLLAGGQQYF
>NA|TRBV9
CASSVEAAKNIQYF
>few|TRBV28
CASSPPGAANAHEQYF
>few|TRBV10-3
CAISPRAGADEQYF
>NA|TRBV7-2
CASSFAGFSYNEQFF
>NA|TRBV10-3
CAIRGTENEKLFF
>NA|TRBV6-1
CASSEGFGLALSYNEQFF
>NA|TRBV12-3/TRBV12-4
CASSLLAGWELETQYF